These 20 T cell receptor beta chains were sequenced from one sample in a study of CD8 T cells in ankylosing spondylitis (dated by TCRdb to the late 2010s). Library generation was performed with 5' RACE. TCRdb names Illumina HiSeq 2500 as the instrument used. Starting from the raw public reads, TCRdb applied fastp trimming at Q25, assembled clones with MiXCR and retained in-frame beta chains. Every entry covers one CDR3 protein and lists the most common genes and DNA from its rows. Recorded for this sample are fewer than 250,000 distinct CDR3 sequences; roughly a tenth of them occurred a single time. The top ten hold 21% of the sample. Sequenced sample: blood, either unsorted or a sorted T cell fraction (not recorded which). These receptors were taken from a male donor with ankylosing spondylitis or in good health (not recorded which).

This clonotype has ten or more counts. The chain joins TRBV24-1 to TRBJ2-7; no firm D call. CDR3 length: 14 amino acids. CDR1 and CDR2 (germline): KGHDR, SFDVKD. Trimming took off 9 bases at V and 7 bases at J, with 21 bases between the two ends. In DNA, the CDR3 is TGTGCCACCGACTCGCTAAACCCCACCACGGAGCAGTACTTC. This sequence encodes CATDSLNPTTEQYF.

This chain links TRBV7-2 with TRBJ1-4; possibly TRBD1 for D (6 bases). Looked up from germline, CDR1 is SGHTA and CDR2 is FQGNSA. The CDR3 has 15 residues. V was trimmed by 5 bases and J by 7 bases, leaving 17 bases between them. This chain's CDR3 is CASSPPGGRSEKLFF. Here the CDR3 DNA reads TGTGCCAGCAGCCCCCCGGGGGGGCGAAGTGAAAAACTGTTTTTT.

This clonotype was counted only a few times. The V call is TRBV5-1, the J call TRBJ2-3, with TRBD2 matching 12 bases. The CDR3 is made up of 18 amino acids. Germline V gives CDR1 SGHRS, CDR2 YFSETQ. After removal of 3 bases from V and 2 bases from J, the junction contained 10 bases not matched to a gene. The CDR3 loop reads CASSWTPASGGDTDTQYF. CDR3 nucleotide sequence: TGCGCCAGCAGCTGGACCCCGGCTAGCGGGGGGGACACAGATACGCAGTATTTT.

At least ten counts were recorded for this clonotype. The V gene is TRBV5-1, the J gene TRBJ2-1, with D unclear. CDR1 and CDR2 from the germline V gene are SGHRS and YFSETQ. Trimming shortened V by 0 bases and J by 5 bases, and 6 bases separated the two germline ends. The CDR3 is 13 residues long. DNA of the CDR3: TGCGCCAGCAGCTTGGGCTTAAACAATGAGCAGTTCTTC. This translates into CASSLGLNNEQFF.

J is TRBJ1-2 and V is TRBV20-1; D call uncertain. Trimming shortened V by 0 bases and J by 4 bases, and 6 bases separated the two germline ends. Germline V gene data show CDR1 as DFQATT and CDR2 as SNEGSKA (reference sequence). There are 12 residues in the CDR3. CDR3 amino acids: CSARDLSYGYTF. CDR3 DNA sequence: TGCAGTGCTAGAGATTTGTCCTATGGCTACACCTTC.

The chain combines TRBV7-2 with TRBJ2-7; no clear D. With 2 bases removed from V and 5 bases from J, the gap between germline ends came to 7 bases. The germline V gene has CDR1 SGHTA and CDR2 FQGNSA. The CDR3 sequence is 12 residues long. CDR3 in amino acids: CASSLLSNEQYF. The CDR3, as DNA: TGTGCCAGCAGCTTATTAAGTAACGAGCAGTACTTC.

This chain uses TRBV18 with TRBJ1-4; TRBD1 agrees at 10 bases. There are 16 residues in the CDR3. J was trimmed by 2 bases and V by 3 bases; bases with no gene match: 3. Germline assignment: CDR1 KGHSH and CDR2 LQKENI. The CDR3 coding sequence is TGTGCCAGCTCACCGGGACAGGGGAACACTAATGAAAAACTGTTTTTT. The encoded protein is CASSPGQGNTNEKLFF.

This clonotype has ten or more counts. The chain uses TRBV20-1 and TRBJ2-1; TRBD2 matches 9 bases. This CDR3 comprises 15 residues. Germline V CDR1 and CDR2: DFQATT, SNEGSKA (reference sequence). J lost 8 bases, V lost 0 bases, and 8 bases had no gene match. CDR3 in DNA: TGCAGTGCTAGAGATTTCCCGCGGGGGGGCCATGAGCAGTTCTTC. It is translated as CSARDFPRGGHEQFF.

This clonotype was seen repeatedly, ten times or more. The gene calls are TRBV9 and TRBJ2-7; D gene ambiguous. Trimming left V 3 bases short and J 6 bases short, with 10 bases between. CDR1 and CDR2 from the germline V gene are SGDLS and YYNGEE. The length of the CDR3 is 12 residues. The CDR3 sequence: CASSGVGFEQYF. The CDR3 nucleotides are TGTGCCAGCAGCGGGGTTGGGTTCGAGCAGTACTTC.

This rearrangement joins TRBV3-1 to TRBJ1-2, with 12 bases lining up with TRBD1. The CDR3 totals 16 residues. The V gene end was trimmed by 3 bases and the J gene end by 5 bases; junction bases not matched to a gene: 7. The germline CDR1 and CDR2 sequences are LGHDT and YNNKEL (reference sequence). The CDR3 DNA follows: TGTGCCAGCAGCCATGGGGGACAGGGGGCGAAGTATGGCTACACCTTC. This codes for CASSHGGQGAKYGYTF.

Only a few counts were recorded for this clonotype. The chain links TRBV9 to TRBJ1-4; 7 bases map to TRBD1. The CDR3 runs 15 residues. CDR1 is SGDLS, CDR2 YYNGEE, per germline. The V gene end was trimmed by 3 bases and the J gene end by 8 bases; junction bases not matched to a gene: 10. The CDR3 DNA reads as TGTGCCAGCAGCGGTTGGGACAGTCCTACCGAAAAACTGTTTTTT. This translates into CASSGWDSPTEKLFF.

The table lists this clonotype with many counts. V gene TRBV12-3 or TRBV12-4 combines with J gene TRBJ2-5, with D possibly matching TRBD2 (5 bases). This CDR3 has 14 residues. The V end lost 5 bases, the J end lost 4 bases, and 14 bases lay between the germline ends. The CDR3 sequence: CASSPPGSRETQYF. In DNA, the CDR3 is TGTGCCAGCAGTCCTCCGGGGTCCCGAGAGACCCAGTACTTC.

The chain employs TRBV3-1 and TRBJ2-2, with D possibly TRBD1 on 6 matching bases. The CDR3 consists of 15 residues. Trimming removed 4 bases from V and 6 bases from J, with 15 bases in between. Germline V gene lookup returns CDR1 LGHDT and CDR2 YNNKEL (reference sequence). Here the CDR3 reads CASSPAWGRSGELFF. CDR3 bases: TGTGCCAGCAGCCCAGCCTGGGGGCGGTCCGGGGAGCTGTTTTTT.

The table lists this clonotype with many counts. The chain is built from TRBV5-1 and TRBJ2-3; D perhaps matches TRBD2 (6 bases). The CDR3 has 14 amino acids. V dropped 2 bases and J dropped 2 bases, with 9 bases sitting between them. The germline V gene encodes CDR1 SGHRS and CDR2 YFSETQ. The DNA for the CDR3 is TGCGCCAGCAGCTTCGGGGAGGTCACAGATACGCAGTATTTT. Protein sequence: CASSFGEVTDTQYF.

This clonotype was recorded at least ten times. V gene TRBV20-1 combines with J gene TRBJ1-1; D gene unclear. The germline CDR1 and CDR2 sequences are DFQATT and SNEGSKA (reference sequence). CDR3 size: 12 residues. Trimming left V 7 bases short and J 3 bases short, with 12 bases between. The CDR3: CSVHRDHTEAFF. CDR3 in DNA: TGCAGTGTTCACCGGGATCACACTGAAGCTTTCTTT.

The chain couples TRBV12-3 or TRBV12-4 to TRBJ2-3; D gene uncertain. The CDR3 covers 14 residues. V gave up 3 bases and J gave up 6 bases, with 13 bases separating them. Here the CDR3 DNA reads TGTGCCAGCAGTTTGGCCGGTGGGTGGGATACGCAGTATTTT. It codes for CASSLAGGWDTQYF.

This clonotype appeared a few times. This chain uses TRBV11-2 with TRBJ2-5; D perhaps matches TRBD2 (6 bases). In germline, CDR1 is SGHAT, CDR2 FQNNGV. The CDR3 has 19 residues. Trimming left V 2 bases short and J 3 bases short, with 25 bases between. The CDR3 nucleotides read TGTGCCAGCAGCTTACCTTCGCTCACCGGGACTGATTACGAAGAGACCCAGTACTTC. It encodes CASSLPSLTGTDYEETQYF.

This clonotype was seen ten or more times. The V call is TRBV5-1, the J call TRBJ2-3, with TRBD1 identical over 12 bases. Germline CDR1 SGHRS, CDR2 YFSETQ. J gave up 4 bases and V 0 bases, and 3 bases lay outside the gene matches. This CDR3 contains 16 residues. CDR3 sequence: CASSLVGTGGSDTQYF. As DNA, the CDR3 is TGCGCCAGCAGCTTGGTTGGGACAGGGGGCTCAGATACGCAGTATTTT.

This clonotype was seen ten or more times. This rearrangement joins TRBV6-5 to TRBJ2-7; 10 bases align to TRBD2. CDR1 is MNHEY and CDR2 is SVGAGI in the germline V gene. The CDR3 is made up of 15 amino acids. Trimming took 0 bases from V and 4 from J; bases not matched to a gene: 3. The DNA of the CDR3 is TGTGCCAGCAGTTACTCAGCGGGGGGGAGATACGAGCAGTACTTC. As protein: CASSYSAGGRYEQYF.

This clonotype was picked up many times. The chain couples TRBV20-1 to TRBJ1-1; 7 nucleotides agree with TRBD1. The CDR3 has 15 amino acids. V dropped 5 bases and J dropped 0; count of bases not matched to a gene: 9. Germline lookup yields CDR1 DFQATT and CDR2 SNEGSKA (reference sequence). Here the CDR3 reads CSAPRGDRLNTEAFF. The CDR3 nucleotides read TGCAGTGCTCCCCGGGGGGACAGACTGAACACTGAAGCTTTCTTT.